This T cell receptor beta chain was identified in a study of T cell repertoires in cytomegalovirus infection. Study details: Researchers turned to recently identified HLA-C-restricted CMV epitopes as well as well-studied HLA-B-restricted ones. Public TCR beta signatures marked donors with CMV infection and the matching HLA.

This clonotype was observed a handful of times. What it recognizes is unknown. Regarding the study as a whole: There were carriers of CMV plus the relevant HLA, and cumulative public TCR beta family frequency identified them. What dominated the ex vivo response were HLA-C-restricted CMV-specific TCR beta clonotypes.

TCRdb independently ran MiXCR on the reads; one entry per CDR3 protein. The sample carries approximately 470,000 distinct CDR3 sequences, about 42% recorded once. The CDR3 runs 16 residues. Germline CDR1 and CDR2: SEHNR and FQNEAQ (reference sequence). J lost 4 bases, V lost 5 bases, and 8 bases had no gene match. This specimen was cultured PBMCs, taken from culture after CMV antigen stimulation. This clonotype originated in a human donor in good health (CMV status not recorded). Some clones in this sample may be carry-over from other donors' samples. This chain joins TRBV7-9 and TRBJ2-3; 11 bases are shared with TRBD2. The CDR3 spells CASSPIAGGRSDTQYF. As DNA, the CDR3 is TGTGCCAGCAGCCCTATAGCGGGGGGGCGGTCAGATACGCAGTATTTT.